A single sample gave rise to the 31 T cell receptor beta chains below, sequenced in a study of cytomegalovirus exposure and HLA in healthy donors. PCR employed 60 Vbeta and 13 Jbeta primers. Data came from immunoSEQ multiplex PCR; TCRdb stores just in-frame clones and leaves some out. The sample lists 150,000 or so clones; approximately 72% were seen once. Sequencing was performed on PBMCs. Receptors were obtained from a human donor in good health.

The chain joins TRBV2 to TRBJ1-1, with D tentatively TRBD1 (6 bases). V lost 4 bases and J 7 bases, leaving 13 bases between the germline ends. CDR3 length: 13 amino acids. Germline V lookup: CDR1 SNHLY, CDR2 FYNNEI. The CDR3: CASSGWGRGEAFF. Here the CDR3 DNA reads TGTGCCAGCAGTGGTTGGGGGCGCGGTGAAGCTTTCTTT.

The chain uses TRBV6-5 and TRBJ1-2; TRBD1 might be the D (6 bases). The CDR3 length is 11 residues. Germline CDR1 MNHEY, CDR2 SVGAGI. V dropped 6 bases and J dropped 8 bases, with 10 bases sitting between them. The CDR3 DNA is TGTGCCAGCAGCAGGGGTGGGGGCTACACCTTC. Its protein is CASSRGGGYTF.

The gene calls are TRBV6-5 and TRBJ2-7; 15 bases align to TRBD2. Germline lookup yields CDR1 MNHEY and CDR2 SVGAGI. The CDR3 consists of 16 residues. Losses at the gene ends were 4 bases for V and 6 bases for J; bases not matched to a gene: 7. The CDR3 loop reads CASSWTSGGVFGEQYF. The CDR3 region has the DNA TGTGCCAGCAGTTGGACTAGCGGGGGGGTTTTCGGCGAGCAGTACTTC.

CDR3 in DNA: TGTGCCAGCAGTTCGGGAATCCATAACTATGGCTACACCTTC. It encodes CASSSGIHNYGYTF. The chain is built from TRBV6-5 and TRBJ1-2; D is uncertain. Germline-derived CDR1 and CDR2 are MNHEY and SVGAGI. The CDR3 extends over 14 amino acids. V gave up 4 bases and J gave up 1 base, with 10 bases separating them.

V usage is TRBV23-1 and J usage is TRBJ2-7; 7 nucleotides line up with TRBD2. TRBV23-1 qualifies as an ORF whose function is uncertain. The ends lost 4 bases at V and 2 bases at J; junction bases unmatched: 17. This CDR3 has 18 residues. CDR3 amino acids: CASSPTGGVRVPPYEQYF. For the CDR3, the DNA is TGCGCCAGCAGTCCGACTGGGGGGGTTCGGGTCCCGCCCTACGAGCAGTACTTC.

The chain uses TRBV7-9 and TRBJ1-1; D not certain. Germline V CDR1 and CDR2: SEHNR, FQNEAQ (reference sequence). This CDR3 spans 15 amino acids. The ends were cut back, 2 bases at V and 6 bases at J, with 16 bases in the middle. The CDR3 DNA reads TGTGCCAGCAGCTTATATGGTACAGATAACGCTGAAGCTTTCTTT. Translated, it gives CASSLYGTDNAEAFF.

The chain combines TRBV7-6 with TRBJ1-1; no reliable D call. With 1 base removed from V and 4 bases from J, the gap between germline ends came to 7 bases. There are 13 residues in the CDR3. Germline V CDR1 and CDR2: SGHVS, FNYEAQ. This CDR3 is CASSLGGGTEAFF. As DNA, the CDR3 is TGTGCCAGCAGCTTAGGGGGAGGCACTGAAGCTTTCTTT.

The rearrangement links TRBV2 to TRBJ1-6; 11 bases are shared with TRBD1. The CDR3 runs to 17 residues. Germline CDR1 is SNHLY and CDR2 is FYNNEI. V was clipped by 6 bases and J by 8 bases; unmatched bases: 12. Here the CDR3 DNA reads TGTGCCAGCAGAAAACCGGGACAGGGGGTTTTGGATTCACCCCTCCACTTT. Translating it yields CASRKPGQGVLDSPLHF.

This clone was seen a handful of times. The chain is built from TRBV19 and TRBJ1-6, with D possibly being TRBD1 (5 bases). V lost 7 bases and J 10 bases, leaving 17 bases between the germline ends. This CDR3 is built from 14 residues. The germline CDR1 and CDR2 sequences are LNHDA and SQIVND (reference sequence). CDR3 in DNA: TGTGCCAGTACTCCGGGGAGGGGCGAGTCACCCCTCCACTTT. Protein: CASTPGRGESPLHF.

Comments on this clone: The sample has other DNA sequences that encode this CDR3 too. The V gene is TRBV18, the J gene TRBJ1-6; possible D gene TRBD1, 6 bases. The CDR3 runs 14 residues. V gave up 5 bases and J gave up 6 bases, with 11 bases separating them. CDR1 and CDR2 from the germline V gene are KGHSH and LQKENI. The CDR3 loop reads CASSSTGSNSPLHF. Written as DNA, the CDR3 is TGTGCCAGCTCATCAACAGGGTCTAATTCACCCCTCCACTTT.

The chain is built from TRBV7-2 and TRBJ2-1; TRBD2 matches at 10 bases. V shed 5 bases and J 6 bases; nucleotides not matched to a gene: 4. The CDR3 covers 14 residues. In germline, CDR1 is SGHTA, CDR2 FQGNSA. In DNA form, the CDR3 reads TGTGCCAGCAGCCGGACTAGCGGACCCAATGAGCAGTTCTTC. This gives the protein CASSRTSGPNEQFF. Supplemented by reference TRBV7-2 and TRBJ2-1, the full variable domain reads GAGVSQSPSNKVTEKGKDVELRCDPISGHTALYWYRQSLGQGLEFLIYFQGNSAPDKSGLPSDRFSAERTGGSVSTLTIQRTQQEDSAVYLCASSRTSGPNEQFFGPGTRLTVL.

In DNA form, the CDR3 reads TGTGCCAGCAGTGAACCAGGGGTTAACACTGAAGCTTTCTTT. As protein: CASSEPGVNTEAFF. This sequence joins TRBV25-1 and TRBJ1-1, with a possible D match to TRBD1 (6 bases). V was trimmed by 2 bases and J by 2 bases, leaving 9 bases between them. Germline V gene sequence: CDR1 MGHDK, CDR2 SYGVNS. The CDR3 is 14 amino acids.

The gene calls are TRBV13 and TRBJ2-5; 9 nucleotides line up with TRBD2. The junction had 14 bases not matched to a gene; V was cut back by 7 bases and J by 11 bases. Germline CDR1 reads PRHDT; CDR2 reads FYEKMQ (reference sequence). CDR3 size: 14 residues. The CDR3 here is CASNSRGRGGEQYF. The CDR3 nucleotides are TGTGCCAGCAACTCGAGGGGGCGGGGGGGAGAGCAGTACTTC.

V gene TRBV2 combines with J gene TRBJ2-5, with TRBD2 matching 7 bases. CDR3 length: 12 residues. Germline V gene sequence: CDR1 SNHLY, CDR2 FYNNEI. With V trimmed by 8 bases and J by 5 bases, 5 bases remained unmatched. The CDR3 protein is CASALASETQYF. Here the CDR3 DNA reads TGTGCCAGCGCACTAGCGTCGGAGACCCAGTACTTC. Using reference TRBV2 and TRBJ2-5 for the parts outside the CDR3, the full variable domain is EPEVTQTPSHQVTQMGQEVILRCVPISNHLYFYWYRQILGQKVEFLVSFYNNEISEKSEIFDDQFSVERPDGSNFTLKIRSTKLEDSAMYFCASALASETQYFGPGTRLLVL.

The J gene is TRBJ1-2, the V gene TRBV6-6, with 8 bases lining up with TRBD1. CDR3 size: 13 residues. CDR1 is MNHNY and CDR2 is SVGAGI in the germline V gene (reference sequence). Unmatched junction bases numbered 5, after V lost 5 bases and J lost 6 bases. The CDR3 loop is CASSVRGRDGYTF. The CDR3 DNA sequence: TGTGCCAGCAGTGTCAGGGGGCGGGATGGCTACACCTTC.

In this sample, this clone turned up once. The CDR3 spells CASQQGEANQPQHF. As DNA, the CDR3 is TGTGCCAGCCAACAGGGGGAGGCCAATCAGCCCCAGCATTTT. The chain has TRBV6-1 and TRBJ1-5, with 8 bases identical to TRBD1. Germline lookup yields CDR1 MNHNS and CDR2 SASEGT. The CDR3 is 14 amino acids. Trimming removed 8 bases from V and 3 bases from J; junction bases left unmatched: 6.

V usage is TRBV27 and J usage is TRBJ1-2; tentative D call: TRBD1 (5 bases). The length of the CDR3 is 13 residues. CDR1 MNHEY and CDR2 SMNVEV come from the germline V gene (reference sequence). V was clipped by 6 bases and J by 7 bases, with 15 bases between them. The CDR3 here is CASSPNRFSGYTF. The CDR3 DNA follows: TGTGCCAGCAGCCCTAACAGGTTTTCTGGCTACACCTTC.

This chain links TRBV6-6 with TRBJ2-2; 7 bases line up with TRBD1. The germline V gene has CDR1 MNHNY and CDR2 SVGAGI (reference sequence). V lost 6 bases and J lost 4; bases outside the gene matches: 8. The CDR3 extends over 15 amino acids. The CDR3 is CASSRQGSGTGELFF. The DNA of the CDR3 is TGTGCCAGCAGCCGACAGGGAAGTGGCACCGGGGAGCTGTTTTTT.

The chain carries TRBV6-6 and TRBJ2-3; 9 bases are shared with TRBD1. The CDR3 contains 16 residues. V trimming: 6 bases; J trimming: 6 bases; junction bases outside the gene matches: 13. The germline CDR1 and CDR2 sequences are MNHNY and SVGAGI (reference sequence). The DNA for the CDR3 is TGTGCCAGCAGCTCCGCGACGGGACAGGGTAGGGATACGCAGTATTTT. Its protein is CASSSATGQGRDTQYF.

The J gene is TRBJ2-2, the V gene TRBV7-3, with TRBD1 identical over 11 bases. CDR1 is SGHTA, CDR2 FQGTGA, per germline. J was trimmed by 5 bases and V by 5 bases; bases with no gene match: 4. The length of the CDR3 is 15 residues. DNA of the CDR3: TGTGCCAGCAGCCACGGGACAGGGGGTACCGGGGAGCTGTTTTTT. Translation: CASSHGTGGTGELFF.

The rearrangement joins TRBV7-9 to TRBJ2-2; 7 bases align to TRBD1. This CDR3 spans 15 amino acids. Germline V lookup: CDR1 SEHNR, CDR2 FQNEAQ (reference sequence). Trimming removed 4 bases from V and 3 bases from J; junction bases left unmatched: 5. The CDR3 here is CASSSSGQHTGELFF. The DNA of the CDR3 is TGTGCCAGCAGCTCCTCGGGACAGCACACCGGGGAGCTGTTTTTT.

This sequence joins TRBV12-5 and TRBJ1-6, with 8 bases lining up with TRBD1. V was pared by 5 bases and J by 8 bases, with 5 bases of the junction left unmatched. The V gene's germline CDR1 is LGHNT and CDR2 FRNRAP. The CDR3 contains 14 residues. Here the CDR3 DNA reads TGTGCTAGTGGTATCGACAGGGGTGATTCACCCCTCCACTTT. As protein: CASGIDRGDSPLHF. Looking up the rest from reference TRBV12-5 and TRBJ1-6 gives the full variable domain: DARVTQTPRHKVTEMGQEVTMRCQPILGHNTVFWYRQTMMQGLELLAYFRNRAPLDDSGMPKDRFSAEMPDATLATLKIQPSEPRDSAVYFCASGIDRGDSPLHFGNGTRLTVT.

The chain employs TRBV5-1 and TRBJ2-7; 7 nucleotides line up with TRBD1. Trimming took 3 bases from V and 1 from J; bases not matched to a gene: 10. The CDR3 runs to 16 residues. The germline V gene has CDR1 SGHRS and CDR2 YFSETQ. CDR3 sequence reads: CASSSRAGGISYEQYF. Written as DNA, the CDR3 is TGCGCCAGCAGCTCCCGGGCAGGGGGAATATCCTACGAGCAGTACTTC.

Concerning this clone itself: Different DNA sequences within this sample yield the same CDR3. The chain recombines TRBV7-9 with TRBJ2-7, with a possible D match to TRBD2 (7 bases). This CDR3 is 14 amino acids long. In germline, CDR1 is SEHNR, CDR2 FQNEAQ (reference sequence). Trimming removed 5 bases from V and 2 bases from J, with 13 bases in between. CDR3 amino acids: CASSLGGGTYEQYF. CDR3 DNA: TGTGCCAGCAGCCTAGGGGGGGGTACCTACGAGCAGTACTTC.

This chain uses TRBV6-1 with TRBJ2-5; no clear D. Germline CDR1 and CDR2: MNHNS and SASEGT. Deletions cut 2 bases from V and 4 bases from J, with 2 bases between. CDR3 length: 11 amino acids. The CDR3 DNA is TGTGCCAGCAGTGAACGAGAGACCCAGTACTTC. Translation: CASSERETQYF.

This rearrangement joins TRBV9 to TRBJ2-1; D possibly corresponds to TRBD2 (5 bases). This CDR3 has 15 amino acids. The V end was cut by 0 bases, the J end by 5 bases, with 12 bases between. Germline loops: CDR1 SGDLS, CDR2 YYNGEE. The CDR3 loop reads CASSVARDRHNEQFF. CDR3 nucleotide sequence: TGTGCCAGCAGCGTAGCACGGGATCGCCACAATGAGCAGTTCTTC. Variable domain in full (rest from reference TRBV9 and TRBJ2-1): DSGVTQTPKHLITATGQRVTLRCSPRSGDLSVYWYQQSLDQGLQFLIQYYNGEERAKGNILERFSAQQFPDLHSELNLSSLELGDSALYFCASSVARDRHNEQFFGPGTRLTVL.

The chain couples TRBV4-1 to TRBJ2-1; TRBD1 agrees at 8 bases. V gave up 3 bases and J gave up 12 bases; unmatched junction bases: 13. The CDR3 length is 15 residues. Germline V gives CDR1 MGHRA, CDR2 YSYEKL. CDR3 bases: TGCGCCAGCAGCCATCTCCGGGACAGGACACGATTGCAGTTCTTC. Translating it yields CASSHLRDRTRLQFF.

This clone turned up a few times. The rearrangement links TRBV9 to TRBJ1-4; D might be TRBD1 (6 bases). Germline V gene lookup returns CDR1 SGDLS and CDR2 YYNGEE. Trimming pared 4 bases from V and 7 bases from J, leaving 17 bases between. This CDR3 is 15 amino acids long. CDR3 nucleotide sequence: TGTGCCAGCAGCTTAGCACACAGGGAAGGTGAAAAACTGTTTTTT. It specifies CASSLAHREGEKLFF.

The V gene is TRBV5-1, the J gene TRBJ2-5; 11 nucleotides agree with TRBD1. The CDR3 covers 16 residues. J lost 6 bases, V lost 0 bases, and 7 bases had no gene match. Germline V gene data show CDR1 as SGHRS and CDR2 as YFSETQ. The CDR3 coding sequence is TGCGCCAGCAGCTTGGTATGGACAGGGGGCAGAAAGACCCAGTACTTC. Translating it yields CASSLVWTGGRKTQYF.

The chain carries TRBV7-2 and TRBJ2-5; D is perhaps TRBD2 (5 bases). The V end was cut by 1 base, the J end by 2 bases, with 11 bases between. This CDR3 has 15 amino acids. The germline V gene encodes CDR1 SGHTA and CDR2 FQGNSA. Written as DNA, the CDR3 is TGTGCCAGCAGCTTAGGGGGAGAGTGGCAAGAGACCCAGTACTTC. This sequence encodes CASSLGGEWQETQYF.

The chain employs TRBV27 and TRBJ1-2, with a weak D call TRBD1 (5 bases). The V gene lost 1 base and the J gene lost 3 bases, with 12 bases spanning the gap. CDR1 and CDR2 from the germline V gene are MNHEY and SMNVEV (reference sequence). CDR3 length: 15 residues. CDR3: CASSLWAQGYYGYTF. CDR3 DNA: TGTGCCAGCAGTTTATGGGCCCAGGGCTACTATGGCTACACCTTC.